A single sample gave rise to the 21 T cell receptor beta chains below, sequenced in a study of T cells after yellow fever vaccination. TCRdb itself ran the 5' RACE reads through MiXCR, one entry per CDR3 protein. The data contain roughly 250,000 distinct CDR3 sequences, 10% to 15% of them singletons. Specimen: CD4+ T cells sorted from PBMCs, collected 45 days after the yellow fever booster vaccination. Receptor source: a man younger than 45 who received the YFV17D yellow fever vaccine.

The rearrangement joins TRBV19 to TRBJ2-4; weak D call: TRBD1 (6 bases). Trimming left V 4 bases short and J 8 bases short, with 12 bases between. Germline CDR1 is LNHDA and CDR2 is SQIVND (reference sequence). The CDR3 spans 13 residues. CDR3 amino acids: CASSTTGYDIQYF. The CDR3 DNA is TGTGCCAGTAGTACGACAGGTTACGACATTCAGTACTTC.

This clonotype was observed a few times. The CDR3 sequence: CASSQPGGRETQYF. The CDR3 bases are TGTGCCAGCAGCCAACCTGGGGGACGAGAGACCCAGTACTTC. The chain links TRBV14 to TRBJ2-5; D assignment may be TRBD1 or TRBD2 (5 bases each). The germline gives CDR1 SGHDN, CDR2 FVKESK. CDR3 size: 14 residues. V was cut by 2 bases and J by 4 bases, with 11 bases left in between.

In its sample, this clonotype was seen a few times. The chain joins TRBV5-1 to TRBJ1-6; 7 bases map to TRBD1. V lost 8 bases to trimming and J lost 7 bases; unmatched junction nucleotides: 9. Germline loops: CDR1 SGHRS, CDR2 YFSETQ. CDR3 length: 14 residues. The CDR3 DNA is TGCGCCAGTAATACCGGGACAGCGAATTCACCCCTCCACTTT. This gives the protein CASNTGTANSPLHF.

Only a few counts were recorded for this clonotype. This rearrangement joins TRBV27 to TRBJ2-5; D gene unclear. This CDR3 spans 13 amino acids. In germline, CDR1 is MNHEY, CDR2 SMNVEV (reference sequence). The V end lost 3 bases, the J end lost 4 bases, and 9 bases lay between the germline ends. CDR3 loop: CASSFVYGETQYF. The CDR3 nucleotides read TGTGCCAGCAGTTTCGTATACGGAGAGACCCAGTACTTC.

This clonotype was seen repeatedly, ten times or more. V is TRBV5-1 and J is TRBJ2-3; 11 nucleotides line up with TRBD1. There are 15 residues in the CDR3. CDR1 is SGHRS, CDR2 YFSETQ, per germline. V was pared by 4 bases and J by 4 bases, with 5 bases of the junction left unmatched. The CDR3 DNA sequence: TGCGCCAGCAGCCTCAAGGGACAGGGGGCAGATACGCAGTATTTT. This translates into CASSLKGQGADTQYF.

The chain employs TRBV20-1 and TRBJ1-4; D possibly corresponds to TRBD1 (5 bases). Trimming pared 4 bases from V and 7 bases from J, leaving 19 bases between. Looked up from germline, CDR1 is DFQATT and CDR2 is SNEGSKA (reference sequence). The CDR3 is 15 amino acids. Here the CDR3 reads CSANQVRGPSEKLFF. In DNA, the CDR3 is TGCAGTGCTAACCAAGTACGGGGACCGTCTGAAAAACTGTTTTTT.

This clonotype was found a few times. The chain links TRBV7-2 to TRBJ2-2, with TRBD2 as a possible D gene (5 bases). V lost 5 bases and J 5 bases, leaving 12 bases between the germline ends. Germline CDR1 reads SGHTA; CDR2 reads FQGNSA. The CDR3 consists of 14 residues. CDR3 sequence: CASSPGLATGELFF. The CDR3 nucleotides are TGTGCCAGCAGCCCTGGACTGGCTACCGGGGAGCTGTTTTTT.

The genes are TRBV7-2 and TRBJ2-1; tentatively, D is TRBD1 or TRBD2 (6 bases each). Germline V gene lookup returns CDR1 SGHTA and CDR2 FQGNSA. This CDR3 comprises 14 residues. V was clipped by 5 bases and J by 7 bases, with 15 bases between them. The CDR3 bases are TGTGCCAGCAGCGCGGGACGGACAGTGAATGAGCAGTTCTTC. It is translated as CASSAGRTVNEQFF.

This clonotype showed up just a few times. This chain connects TRBV6-2 or TRBV6-3 to TRBJ2-7; 10 bases agree with TRBD2. V was pared by 8 bases and J by 3 bases, with 10 bases of the junction left unmatched. Germline V lookup: CDR1 MNHEY, CDR2 SVGEGT. The length of the CDR3 is 15 residues. The CDR3 is CASAILGLADYEQYF. The DNA of the CDR3 is TGTGCCAGCGCAATCCTCGGACTAGCGGACTACGAGCAGTACTTC.

This chain joins TRBV9 and TRBJ2-7; weak D call: TRBD1 (5 bases). The germline V and J ends were trimmed by 4 bases and 3 bases, with 17 bases remaining between them. The CDR3 sequence is 15 residues long. From germline, CDR1 is SGDLS and CDR2 YYNGEE. CDR3 amino acids: CASSQKAAGNYEQYF. DNA for the CDR3: TGTGCCAGCAGCCAGAAGGCGGCAGGGAACTACGAGCAGTACTTC. The whole variable domain, remainder taken from reference TRBV9 and TRBJ2-7, is DSGVTQTPKHLITATGQRVTLRCSPRSGDLSVYWYQQSLDQGLQFLIQYYNGEERAKGNILERFSAQQFPDLHSELNLSSLELGDSALYFCASSQKAAGNYEQYFGPGTRLTVT.

In its sample, this clonotype was seen a few times. This chain uses TRBV29-1 with TRBJ2-5; no definite D call. The CDR3 totals 12 residues. The V gene's germline CDR1 is SQVTM and CDR2 ANQGSEA. V lost 4 bases and J 0 bases, leaving 6 bases between the germline ends. CDR3 bases: TGCAGCGTTGCTCAATACCAAGAGACCCAGTACTTC. Its translation is CSVAQYQETQYF. The full variable domain, completed using reference TRBV29-1 and TRBJ2-5, is SAVISQKPSRDICQRGTSLTIQCQVDSQVTMMFWYRQQPGQSLTLIATANQGSEATYESGFVIDKFPISRPNLTFSTLTVSNMSPEDSSIYLCSVAQYQETQYFGPGTRLLVL.

Ten or more counts support this clonotype. This chain uses TRBV7-6 with TRBJ2-2; 11 nucleotides agree with TRBD2. Germline values: CDR1 SGHVS, CDR2 FNYEAQ. The CDR3 has 16 amino acids. V shed 5 bases, J shed 6 bases, and the junction held 8 bases outside the gene matches. The CDR3 is CASSRTSGRGAGELFF. The CDR3 nucleotides read TGTGCCAGCAGCCGAACTAGCGGGAGAGGTGCCGGGGAGCTGTTTTTT.

This clonotype was seen a handful of times. The chain carries TRBV27 and TRBJ2-2; tentatively, D is TRBD2 (5 bases). The CDR3 loop spans 14 amino acids. Trimming cost V 2 bases and J 5 bases, with 9 bases left between them. The germline CDR1 and CDR2 sequences are MNHEY and SMNVEV (reference sequence). The CDR3 here is CASSLTWETGELFF. In DNA, the CDR3 is TGTGCCAGCAGTTTAACTTGGGAGACCGGGGAGCTGTTTTTT.

The chain carries TRBV20-1 and TRBJ2-1; D possibly corresponds to TRBD2 (7 bases). This CDR3 has 17 residues. The germline gives CDR1 DFQATT, CDR2 SNEGSKA (reference sequence). V lost 1 base to trimming and J lost 8 bases, with 24 bases between them. The CDR3 sequence is CSARAPGGAGPQDEQFF. CDR3 in DNA: TGCAGTGCTAGAGCCCCGGGGGGCGCGGGGCCCCAGGATGAGCAGTTCTTC.

This chain links TRBV6-1 with TRBJ2-1, with 11 nucleotides matching TRBD2. The length of the CDR3 is 15 residues. Germline V gene sequence: CDR1 MNHNS, CDR2 SASEGT. Trimming cost V 5 bases and J 8 bases; bases outside gene matches: 8. CDR3 DNA sequence: TGTGCCAGCAGTCCGACTAGCGGGGCGTTCGATGAGCAGTTCTTC. This codes for CASSPTSGAFDEQFF.

This clonotype was counted ten times or more. The gene calls are TRBV7-2 and TRBJ2-5; D gene uncertain. This CDR3 spans 16 amino acids. Deletions cut 0 bases from V and 0 bases from J, with 11 bases between. Germline assignment: CDR1 SGHTA and CDR2 FQGNSA. This CDR3 is CASSLAWTGYQETQYF. The CDR3 DNA follows: TGTGCCAGCAGCTTAGCTTGGACCGGGTACCAAGAGACCCAGTACTTC.

This chain links TRBV19 with TRBJ2-1; 9 nucleotides agree with TRBD2. Germline V gene sequence: CDR1 LNHDA, CDR2 SQIVND (reference sequence). This CDR3 is 15 amino acids long. The trim removed 6 bases at V and 7 bases at J, leaving 10 bases unmatched. The CDR3 region has the DNA TGTGCCAGTAGCGGTAGCGGGAGTATTACTAATGAGCAGTTCTTC. Translated, it gives CASSGSGSITNEQFF.

This clonotype has just a few counts. V usage is TRBV4-3 and J usage is TRBJ2-2, with D unresolved. V dropped 1 base and J dropped 2 bases, with 11 bases sitting between them. Per the germline V gene, CDR1 is LGHNA and CDR2 is YSLEER. CDR3 length: 16 residues. The CDR3 spells CASSQGTALNTGELFF. CDR3 nucleotides: TGCGCCAGCAGCCAAGGGACCGCTTTAAACACCGGGGAGCTGTTTTTT.

The chain carries TRBV14 and TRBJ2-7, with D perhaps being TRBD1 or TRBD2 (6 bases each). Looked up from germline, CDR1 is SGHDN and CDR2 is FVKESK. This CDR3 has 15 residues. The V end lost 1 base, the J end lost 4 bases, and 14 bases lay between the germline ends. CDR3 coding DNA: TGTGCCAGCAGCCAAGTTTGGGGGGCAAAATACGAGCAGTACTTC. It yields the protein CASSQVWGAKYEQYF.

This clonotype was seen only a few times. V usage is TRBV5-4 and J usage is TRBJ2-7; TRBD1 agrees at 8 bases. The germline gives CDR1 SGHNT, CDR2 YYREEE (reference sequence). V lost 4 bases and J lost 0; bases outside the gene matches: 6. The CDR3 extends over 15 amino acids. CDR3 DNA sequence: TGTGCCAGCAGCATGCAGGGGGCACCCTCCTACGAGCAGTACTTC. Translating gives CASSMQGAPSYEQYF.

This clonotype was counted between two and nine times. The chain links TRBV20-1 to TRBJ2-5; unclear D gene. Germline V gives CDR1 DFQATT, CDR2 SNEGSKA (reference sequence). The CDR3 spans 12 residues. Trimming shortened V by 8 bases and J by 2 bases, and 12 bases separated the two germline ends. CDR3 region: CSYWTEQETQYF. As DNA, the CDR3 is TGCAGTTATTGGACGGAGCAAGAGACCCAGTACTTC.